Each of the 15 T cell receptor beta chains below was sequenced from the same sample in a study of OX40 agonist ivuxolimab in advanced cancers. Clones were read by immunoSEQ multiplex PCR, and TCRdb kept only the in-frame ones, dropping some. The sample lists 15,000 to 25,000 clones, about 86% occurring once. The sample in question was CD4+ or CD8+ T cells sorted from blood, obtained in a trial of the OX40 agonist ivuxolimab. These receptors originate from an adult with an advanced solid tumor such as melanoma, head and neck, liver or kidney cancer.

The chain employs TRBV2 and TRBJ2-4, with D hard to call. V dropped 6 bases and J dropped 8 bases, with 11 bases sitting between them. Germline CDR1 and CDR2: SNHLY and FYNNEI. The CDR3 is made up of 12 amino acids. The CDR3 nucleotides read TGTGCCAGCAGAGACACACGGGACATTCAGTACTTC. Its protein is CASRDTRDIQYF.

The gene calls are TRBV6-5 and TRBJ1-1, with 8 positions matching TRBD1. Germline lookup yields CDR1 MNHEY and CDR2 SVGAGI. CDR3 size: 15 residues. Germline trimming cut 7 bases from V and 3 bases from J; bases unmatched to any gene: 10. The CDR3 DNA reads TGTGCCAGCAACCCCTCAATGACAGGGGACACTGAAGCTTTCTTT. Translating it yields CASNPSMTGDTEAFF.

The V and J genes are TRBV7-8 and TRBJ2-1; 7 nucleotides line up with TRBD2. Germline V gene lookup returns CDR1 SGHVS and CDR2 FQNEAQ. Trimming cost V 4 bases and J 13 bases; bases outside gene matches: 7. This CDR3 spans 12 amino acids. The CDR3 reads CASSSTAGVQFF. The CDR3, as DNA: TGTGCCAGCAGCTCGACGGCGGGGGTTCAGTTCTTC.

The V call is TRBV27, the J call TRBJ2-1; no reliable D call. This CDR3 region has 14 residues. Germline-derived CDR1 and CDR2 are MNHEY and SMNVEV (reference sequence). Trimming removed 8 bases at V and 0 bases at J, with 11 bases between. CDR3 DNA sequence: TGTGCCAGCTCCCTGGGGTCCTCCTACAATGAGCAGTTCTTC. It specifies CASSLGSSYNEQFF.

The V gene is TRBV7-9, the J gene TRBJ2-5, with a possible D match to TRBD2 (6 bases). CDR3 length: 15 amino acids. The V end lost 5 bases, the J end lost 5 bases, and 18 bases lay between the germline ends. The germline gives CDR1 SEHNR, CDR2 FQNEAQ (reference sequence). As DNA, the CDR3 is TGTGCCAGCAGCCCCCAGTTCAGTGGGAGGGAGACCCAGTACTTC. Protein: CASSPQFSGRETQYF.

The V gene is TRBV7-2, the J gene TRBJ1-6; 9 bases align to TRBD1. Germline assignment: CDR1 SGHTA and CDR2 FQGNSA. This CDR3 region has 15 residues. With V trimmed by 1 base and J by 8 bases, 3 bases remained unmatched. The CDR3 DNA reads as TGTGCCAGCAGCTTAGGGGACAGGGTCTATTCACCCCTCCACTTT. It specifies CASSLGDRVYSPLHF. Using reference TRBV7-2 and TRBJ1-6 for the parts outside the CDR3, the full variable domain is GAGVSQSPSNKVTEKGKDVELRCDPISGHTALYWYRQSLGQGLEFLIYFQGNSAPDKSGLPSDRFSAERTGGSVSTLTIQRTQQEDSAVYLCASSLGDRVYSPLHFGNGTRLTVT.

The chain carries TRBV7-3 and TRBJ2-3; D is undetermined. Trimming cost V 2 bases and J 2 bases, with 5 bases left between them. CDR1 SGHTA and CDR2 FQGTGA come from the germline V gene. This CDR3 is built from 13 residues. The DNA for the CDR3 is TGTGCCAGCAGCTTATCCGCCACAGATACGCAGTATTTT. This encodes CASSLSATDTQYF.

The chain combines TRBV28 with TRBJ1-1; no definite D call. CDR3 length: 14 residues. Germline lookup yields CDR1 MDHEN and CDR2 SYDVKM. The V end was cut by 7 bases, the J end by 1 base, with 13 bases between. The chain's CDR3 is CASTPPDKNTEAFF. Written as DNA, the CDR3 is TGTGCCAGCACCCCCCCTGACAAGAACACTGAAGCTTTCTTT.

This sequence joins TRBV7-9 and TRBJ1-2; 9 nucleotides agree with TRBD1. The CDR3 spans 14 residues. The V gene's germline CDR1 is SEHNR and CDR2 FQNEAQ (reference sequence). J was trimmed by 8 bases and V by 5 bases; bases with no gene match: 9. DNA of the CDR3: TGTGCCAGCAGCAATCCGGGACAGGGAAAAGGCTACACCTTC. Amino acid sequence: CASSNPGQGKGYTF.

This chain links TRBV6-4 with TRBJ1-6, with a tentative D call TRBD1 (6 bases). Trimming pared 6 bases from V and 7 bases from J, leaving 16 bases between. The CDR3 covers 15 residues. CDR1 is MRHNA, CDR2 SNTAGT, per germline. The CDR3: CASRALDSSNSPLHF. CDR3 coding DNA: TGTGCCAGCAGGGCTTTGGACAGCTCAAATTCACCCCTCCACTTT.

The CDR3 here is CASSETGTQPQHF. The DNA of the CDR3 is TGTGCCAGCAGTGAAACAGGGACTCAGCCCCAGCATTTT. This rearrangement joins TRBV2 to TRBJ1-5; D perhaps matches TRBD1 (6 bases). This CDR3 is built from 13 residues. Trimming cost V 2 bases and J 6 bases, with 8 bases left between them. The germline V gene has CDR1 SNHLY and CDR2 FYNNEI.

This clone is labeled as large (0.1 to 1%). The chain uses TRBV18 and TRBJ2-7; 9 nucleotides agree with TRBD2. CDR3 size: 14 residues. Germline loops: CDR1 KGHSH, CDR2 LQKENI. The trim removed 3 bases at V and 6 bases at J, leaving 6 bases unmatched. The CDR3 nucleotides read TGTGCCAGCTCACCCCCGGGACTAGCAGCCGAGCAGTACTTC. This encodes CASSPPGLAAEQYF.

The V gene is TRBV9, the J gene TRBJ2-3, with 7 bases identical to TRBD2. The trim removed 0 bases at V and 5 bases at J, leaving 9 bases unmatched. Germline V lookup: CDR1 SGDLS, CDR2 YYNGEE. The CDR3 is made up of 16 amino acids. The CDR3 region is CASSVVGAGEGDTQYF. The CDR3 coding sequence is TGTGCCAGCAGCGTAGTCGGGGCGGGGGAAGGAGATACGCAGTATTTT.

The CDR3 spells CASSAERGGRVQFF. In nucleotides, the CDR3 is TGTGCCAGCAGTGCGGAGCGGGGGGGCCGGGTGCAGTTCTTC. V gene TRBV6-4 combines with J gene TRBJ2-1; 10 nucleotides agree with TRBD2. This CDR3 spans 14 amino acids. Germline CDR1 is MRHNA and CDR2 is SNTAGT. The junction had 9 bases not matched to a gene; V was cut back by 4 bases and J by 12 bases.

The V gene is TRBV5-1, the J gene TRBJ2-5; a possible D gene is TRBD1 (5 bases). The CDR3 totals 14 residues. V lost 2 bases, J lost 5 bases, and 13 bases lay in between. The germline V gene encodes CDR1 SGHRS and CDR2 YFSETQ. CDR3 sequence reads: CASSFSGLRETQYF. CDR3 DNA sequence: TGCGCCAGCAGCTTTTCAGGGTTGCGGGAGACCCAGTACTTC.